This T cell receptor (beta chain) was captured in a study of blood T cell repertoires in COVID-19. The CDR3 consists of 16 residues. The V gene's germline CDR1 is SEHNR and CDR2 FQNEAQ (reference sequence). Trimming shortened V by 6 bases and J by 3 bases, and 20 bases separated the two germline ends. Sequenced by immunoSEQ multiplex PCR; TCRdb stores in-frame clones only, minus some. The sample lists 340,000 or so clones; around four fifths were seen once. The rearrangement uses TRBV7-9 and TRBJ1-2; D uncertain. This sequence was found in a man under 40 with active or convalescent COVID-19. Sequencing used peripheral blood. The CDR3 here is CASSGLGRHIHYGYTF. The CDR3 DNA follows: TGTGCCAGCAGTGGGTTGGGGAGGCATATACACTATGGCTACACCTTC. Using reference TRBV7-9 and TRBJ1-2 for the parts outside the CDR3, the full variable domain is DTGVSQNPRHKITKRGQNVTFRCDPISEHNRLYWYRQTLGQGPEFLTYFQNEAQLEKSRLLSDRFSAERPKGSFSTLEIQRTEQGDSAMYLCASSGLGRHIHYGYTFGSGTRLTVV.